Each of the 28 T cell receptor beta chains below was sequenced from the same sample in a study of OX40 agonist ivuxolimab in advanced cancers. Data came from immunoSEQ multiplex PCR; TCRdb stores just in-frame clones and leaves some out. Among roughly 76,000 clones listed, approximately 88% were seen once. The sample consisted of CD4+ or CD8+ T cells sorted from blood, taken in a trial of the OX40 agonist ivuxolimab. Receptor source: an adult with an advanced solid tumor such as melanoma, head and neck, liver or kidney cancer.

J is TRBJ2-5 and V is TRBV2, with D unresolved. CDR1 SNHLY and CDR2 FYNNEI come from the germline V gene. With 4 bases removed from V and 5 bases from J, the gap between germline ends came to 11 bases. CDR3 length: 13 amino acids. The CDR3 here is CASSVLNAETQYF. The CDR3 bases are TGTGCCAGCAGTGTACTCAATGCGGAGACCCAGTACTTC.

The chain couples TRBV2 to TRBJ2-5; the D gene could be TRBD1 or TRBD2 (5 bases each). V was cut by 2 bases and J by 5 bases, with 12 bases left in between. There are 14 residues in the CDR3. In germline, CDR1 is SNHLY, CDR2 FYNNEI. This CDR3 reads CASSERLAGETQYF. In DNA, the CDR3 is TGTGCCAGCAGTGAACGTCTAGCAGGGGAGACCCAGTACTTC.

This sequence joins TRBV5-1 and TRBJ2-7, with 9 bases lining up with TRBD1. The CDR3 loop spans 16 amino acids. In germline, CDR1 is SGHRS, CDR2 YFSETQ. V lost 4 bases, J lost 2 bases, and 10 bases stayed unmatched. CDR3 loop: CASSQAAGQGTYEQYF. The CDR3 DNA is TGCGCCAGCAGCCAGGCTGCGGGACAGGGAACCTACGAGCAGTACTTC.

In this sample, this clone turned up a few times. The chain links TRBV27 to TRBJ2-1; 7 nucleotides line up with TRBD1. This CDR3 has 15 residues. V shed 5 bases, J shed 6 bases, and the junction held 10 bases outside the gene matches. Germline CDR1 MNHEY, CDR2 SMNVEV (reference sequence). The CDR3 bases are TGTGCCAGCAGTCGAACCCGGGACAGTCTCAATGAGCAGTTCTTC. This translates into CASSRTRDSLNEQFF.

The chain couples TRBV29-1 to TRBJ2-1, with 9 bases identical to TRBD2. V shed 3 bases and J 7 bases; nucleotides not matched to a gene: 7. The CDR3 runs 14 residues. Germline lookup yields CDR1 SQVTM and CDR2 ANQGSEA. In DNA, the CDR3 is TGCAGCGTTGACCCGGGACTAGCTGGGAATGAGCAGTTCTTC. Translation: CSVDPGLAGNEQFF.

J is TRBJ2-5 and V is TRBV7-8; tentative D call: TRBD1 (5 bases). Germline-derived CDR1 and CDR2 are SGHVS and FQNEAQ. The CDR3 has 16 residues. V was shortened by 6 bases and J by 0 bases, with 17 bases between the two germline ends. The CDR3 DNA is TGTGCCAGCAGTAACCTAAAGGGGCAGTACCAAGAGACCCAGTACTTC. It encodes CASSNLKGQYQETQYF.

This sequence joins TRBV2 and TRBJ2-1; 14 bases agree with TRBD2. The germline CDR1 and CDR2 sequences are SNHLY and FYNNEI. The CDR3 is 15 amino acids. After removal of 6 bases from V and 9 bases from J, the junction contained 7 bases not matched to a gene. CDR3 in DNA: TGTGCCAGCAGAGCGGGACTAGCGGGAGTATTTGAGCAGTTCTTC. It yields the protein CASRAGLAGVFEQFF. The variable domain in full, completed from reference TRBV2 and TRBJ2-1, reads EPEVTQTPSHQVTQMGQEVILRCVPISNHLYFYWYRQILGQKVEFLVSFYNNEISEKSEIFDDQFSVERPDGSNFTLKIRSTKLEDSAMYFCASRAGLAGVFEQFFGPGTRLTVL.

The rearrangement joins TRBV5-1 to TRBJ2-3, with D possibly matching TRBD2 (6 bases). CDR3 length: 16 amino acids. The V and J ends lost 0 bases and 2 bases respectively, with 13 bases between them. Germline CDR1 is SGHRS and CDR2 is YFSETQ. The CDR3 DNA reads as TGCGCCAGCAGCTTGGCCGGTTCGGGAGCCACAGATACGCAGTATTTT. The encoded protein is CASSLAGSGATDTQYF.

CDR3 DNA sequence: TGTGCCAGCAGCTTAGACAGGACTAACACTGAAGCTTTCTTT. Its protein product is CASSLDRTNTEAFF. This chain links TRBV7-2 with TRBJ1-1; D may be TRBD1 (5 bases). The germline V gene has CDR1 SGHTA and CDR2 FQGNSA. Trimming took 1 base from V and 2 from J, leaving 8 bases between them. The CDR3 is 14 residues long.

Turning to this clone: The junction departs from germline at one end; a sequencing error may be responsible. The chain recombines TRBV7-3 with TRBJ2-6; D possibly corresponds to TRBD1 (5 bases). CDR3 length equals 15 residues. Per the germline V gene, CDR1 is SGHTA and CDR2 is FQGTGA. In DNA, the CDR3 is TGTGCCAGCAGCCTAACAGGTGATGGGGCCAACGTCCTGACTTTC. Protein product: CASSLTGDGANVLTF.

This chain joins TRBV7-3 and TRBJ2-5; D is uncertain. This CDR3 has 13 residues. Trimming removed 2 bases at V and 1 base at J, with 5 bases between. Germline lookup yields CDR1 SGHTA and CDR2 FQGTGA. The CDR3 nucleotides read TGTGCCAGCAGCTTAGGGGTCCAAGAGACCCAGTACTTC. Translation gives CASSLGVQETQYF.

This chain connects TRBV11-3 to TRBJ2-1; 8 positions match TRBD1. The CDR3 is 13 amino acids. CDR1 SGHNT and CDR2 YENEEA come from the germline V gene. J lost 10 bases, V lost 0 bases, and 2 bases had no gene match. The CDR3 is CASSLEGDREQFF. Written as DNA, the CDR3 is TGTGCCAGCAGCTTAGAGGGGGACAGGGAGCAGTTCTTC.

The rearrangement joins TRBV29-1 to TRBJ1-2; D ambiguous. Trimming left V 5 bases short and J 7 bases short, with 8 bases between. The germline V gene has CDR1 SQVTM and CDR2 ANQGSEA. This CDR3 has 10 amino acids. The CDR3 loop is CSVLDSGYTF. The CDR3 DNA sequence: TGCAGCGTTTTGGACTCTGGCTACACCTTC.

The J gene is TRBJ2-3, the V gene TRBV27; D may be TRBD1 (6 bases). The germline V gene has CDR1 MNHEY and CDR2 SMNVEV (reference sequence). Trimming stripped 6 bases from V and 4 bases from J, with 17 bases between. This CDR3 has 15 residues. The CDR3 DNA is TGTGCCAGCAGGCCCCTGGGGACATCTCCAGATACGCAGTATTTT. It specifies CASRPLGTSPDTQYF.

This clone has a single count. This rearrangement joins TRBV5-5 to TRBJ2-1; D unclear. The CDR3 extends over 15 amino acids. The germline V gene has CDR1 SGHKS and CDR2 YYEKEE (reference sequence). V was cut by 2 bases and J by 0 bases, with 9 bases left in between. DNA for the CDR3: TGTGCCAGCAGCTTATCCGAGAGCTCCTACAATGAGCAGTTCTTC. Protein: CASSLSESSYNEQFF.

Regarding this clone: Other DNA sequences of this sample code for an identical CDR3. CDR3 nucleotide sequence: TGCGCCAGCAGCTTGGGAGTAGGGGTGAATGAAAAACTGTTTTTT. Its translation is CASSLGVGVNEKLFF. The J gene is TRBJ1-4, the V gene TRBV5-1; TRBD1 might be the D (5 bases). V was cut by 0 bases and J by 5 bases, with 11 bases left in between. Looked up from germline, CDR1 is SGHRS and CDR2 is YFSETQ. The CDR3 consists of 15 residues.

The V and J genes are TRBV28 and TRBJ2-3; D may be TRBD1 or TRBD2 (5 bases each). Looked up from germline, CDR1 is MDHEN and CDR2 is SYDVKM. V shed 5 bases and J shed 5 bases, with 14 bases lying between them. This CDR3 has 14 amino acids. This CDR3 reads CASSPTRGRDTQYF. DNA for the CDR3: TGTGCCAGCAGTCCCACTCGGGGCAGAGATACGCAGTATTTT.

J is TRBJ2-7 and V is TRBV12-1; the table assigns TRBD2, which was not confirmed against the DNA. TRBV12-1 is noted as a pseudogene. The CDR3 contains 16 residues. The CDR3 coding sequence is TGTGCCAGCAGCTTTGGCGAGGGAGACCGCTCCTACGAGCAGTACTTC. The encoded protein is CASSFGEGDRSYEQYF.

This clone was observed a few times. The rearrangement uses TRBV19 and TRBJ1-2, with 9 bases fitting TRBD1. Germline trimming cut 6 bases from V and 4 bases from J; bases unmatched to any gene: 6. The CDR3 totals 14 residues. CDR1 LNHDA and CDR2 SQIVND come from the germline V gene (reference sequence). The CDR3 region has the DNA TGTGCCAGTAGACCAGGACAGGGGATCTATGGCTACACCTTC. Its translation: CASRPGQGIYGYTF.

The table lists this clone with a count of one. Compared with germline, one end of the junction differs, possibly owing to a read error. V is TRBV30 and J is TRBJ1-5; D might be TRBD1 (5 bases). Germline V gene data show CDR1 as GTSNPN and CDR2 as SVGIG (reference sequence). The CDR3 sequence is 13 residues long. The CDR3 region is CTWSSGGDQPQHF. The CDR3 DNA reads TGTACCTGGAGTAGCGGGGGGGATCAGCCCCAGCATTTT.

The V call is TRBV28, the J call TRBJ1-2; 7 bases fit TRBD1. This CDR3 contains 14 residues. Germline V gene data show CDR1 as MDHEN and CDR2 as SYDVKM. V shed 4 bases, J shed 5 bases, and the junction held 7 bases outside the gene matches. Here the CDR3 reads CASSSGQDLYGYTF. The DNA of the CDR3 is TGTGCCAGCAGTTCCGGACAGGACCTTTATGGCTACACCTTC.

The chain couples TRBV4-1 to TRBJ2-3; 11 positions match TRBD2. V trimming: 4 bases; J trimming: 4 bases; junction bases outside the gene matches: 16. CDR1 and CDR2 from the germline V gene are MGHRA and YSYEKL. This CDR3 region has 19 residues. The CDR3 coding sequence is TGCGCCAGCAGCCGTTCCGGGACTAGCGGCGCAAGAGGCCCAGATACGCAGTATTTT. Amino acid sequence: CASSRSGTSGARGPDTQYF.

CDR3 in DNA: TGTGCCAGCAGTGCTTCCTTAGCCGGCGGCTACACCTTC. It codes for CASSASLAGGYTF. The gene calls are TRBV25-1 and TRBJ1-2; D is ambiguous. V was shortened by 4 bases and J by 8 bases, with 14 bases between the two germline ends. This CDR3 has 13 residues. Germline V gives CDR1 MGHDK, CDR2 SYGVNS.

The chain links TRBV5-1 to TRBJ2-1; TRBD2 might be the D (6 bases). CDR1 SGHRS and CDR2 YFSETQ come from the germline V gene. With 3 bases removed from V and 5 bases from J, the gap between germline ends came to 18 bases. The CDR3 length is 16 residues. CDR3 residues: CASSSARAGSNNEQFF. The DNA of the CDR3 is TGCGCCAGCAGCTCAGCCAGGGCGGGATCGAACAATGAGCAGTTCTTC.

V is TRBV18 and J is TRBJ1-2; D gene unclear. V lost 2 bases and J lost 6, with 10 bases in between. The CDR3 runs to 13 residues. Looked up from germline, CDR1 is KGHSH and CDR2 is LQKENI. CDR3 loop: CASSPAKGDGYTF. CDR3 nucleotides: TGTGCCAGCTCACCAGCCAAAGGCGATGGCTACACCTTC.

This sequence joins TRBV28 and TRBJ2-5; the D is unclear. The V end was cut by 5 bases, the J end by 0 bases, with 10 bases between. The CDR3 contains 14 residues. The germline V gene has CDR1 MDHEN and CDR2 SYDVKM. DNA of the CDR3: TGTGCCAGCAGTCACACAAGGAACCAAGAGACCCAGTACTTC. It codes for CASSHTRNQETQYF.

The chain uses TRBV5-4 and TRBJ2-2; 8 positions agree with TRBD2. Germline V lookup: CDR1 SGHNT, CDR2 YYREEE (reference sequence). With V trimmed by 4 bases and J by 1 base, 9 bases remained unmatched. This CDR3 comprises 17 residues. The CDR3 protein is CASSPDGLAVNTGELFF. The CDR3, as DNA: TGTGCCAGCAGCCCTGATGGACTAGCAGTGAACACCGGGGAGCTGTTTTTT.

The V and J genes are TRBV5-8 and TRBJ2-7, with 11 bases lining up with TRBD1. Germline lookup yields CDR1 SGHTS and CDR2 YDEGEE. The CDR3 loop spans 14 amino acids. Trimming took 3 bases from V and 2 from J; bases not matched to a gene: 1. The CDR3: CASSWGQGAYEQYF. CDR3 nucleotides: TGTGCCAGCAGCTGGGGACAGGGGGCCTACGAGCAGTACTTC.